This note documents a single T cell receptor beta chain sequence. The antigen is unknown. Terminally differentiated effector memory CD45RA+ cells were excluded by CCR7 positive selection of CD45RO-negative cells. Nashville, Tennessee was home to all donors, each a Caucasian adult. Deep-level running was used for the assay. Using roughly 180 ng DNA, about 30,000 T cell genomes, the sorted-subset replicate PCRs were run. The method was immunoSEQ multiplex PCR; TCRdb's version includes in-frame clones alone and lacks a portion of them. The sample includes 1.5 million to 2.5 million clones, about 95% of them seen just once. This CDR3 contains 16 residues. Trimming took off 3 bases at V and 5 bases at J, with 18 bases between the two ends. Germline V gene data show CDR1 as SEHNR and CDR2 as FQNEAQ (reference sequence). The sample is drawn from a study of shared clonotypes between healthy human individuals.

Points from the study as a whole: It was observed that roughly 4.8% of naive CD4 clonotypes were shared across a handful of donors.

The sequencing input was naive CD8+ T cells sorted from blood. The rearrangement joins TRBV7-9 to TRBJ2-3, with D possibly matching TRBD2 (5 bases). The origin of this receptor is a man aged 18-30 years in good health. This CDR3 reads CASSFSRSVEGDTQYF. The DNA for the CDR3 is TGTGCCAGCAGCTTCAGCAGGTCCGTCGAGGGAGATACGCAGTATTTT.